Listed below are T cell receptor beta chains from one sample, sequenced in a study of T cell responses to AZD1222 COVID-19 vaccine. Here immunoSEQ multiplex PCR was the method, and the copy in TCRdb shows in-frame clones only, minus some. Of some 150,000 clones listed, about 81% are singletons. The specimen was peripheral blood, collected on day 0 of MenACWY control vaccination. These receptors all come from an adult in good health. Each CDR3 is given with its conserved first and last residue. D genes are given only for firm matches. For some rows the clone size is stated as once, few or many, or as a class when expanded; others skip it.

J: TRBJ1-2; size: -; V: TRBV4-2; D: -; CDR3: CASSQEILGVYGYTF; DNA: TGTGCCAGCAGCCAAGAAATACTGGGGGTGTATGGCTACACCTTC
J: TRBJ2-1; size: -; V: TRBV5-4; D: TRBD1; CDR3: CASSLGQGASGYNEQFF; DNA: TGTGCCAGCAGCTTGGGGCAGGGGGCGAGCGGGTACAATGAGCAGTTCTTC
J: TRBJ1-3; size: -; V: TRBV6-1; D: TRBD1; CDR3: CASSETGYGVGNTIYF; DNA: TGTGCCAGCAGTGAGACAGGGTACGGAGTTGGAAACACCATATATTTT
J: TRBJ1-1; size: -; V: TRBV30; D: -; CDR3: CAWSVPRGRNTEAFF; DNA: TGTGCCTGGAGTGTACCCCGAGGGCGGAACACTGAAGCTTTCTTT
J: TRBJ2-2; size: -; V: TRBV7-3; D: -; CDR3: CASSLQDTGELFF; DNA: TGTGCCAGCAGCCTTCAGGACACCGGGGAGCTGTTTTTT
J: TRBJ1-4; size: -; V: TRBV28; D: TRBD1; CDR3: CASSPDRGGNEKLFF; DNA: TGTGCCAGCAGCCCCGACAGGGGAGGAAATGAAAAACTGTTTTTT
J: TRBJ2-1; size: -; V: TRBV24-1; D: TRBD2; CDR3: CATGGAGGLHEQFF; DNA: TGTGCCACCGGGGGAGCGGGGGGGCTACATGAGCAGTTCTTC
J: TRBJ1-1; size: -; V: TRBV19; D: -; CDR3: CASSNRQAGLMNTEAFF; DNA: TGTGCCAGTAGTAACCGACAGGCGGGGTTAATGAACACTGAAGCTTTCTTT
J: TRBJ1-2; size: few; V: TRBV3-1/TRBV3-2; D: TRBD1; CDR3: CASSPDLHVGTGGRDGYTF; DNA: TGTGCCAGCAGCCCCGACCTCCATGTGGGGACAGGGGGTCGCGATGGCTACACCTTC
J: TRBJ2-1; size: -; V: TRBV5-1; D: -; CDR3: CASRREEGSYNEQFF; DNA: TGCGCCAGCAGACGAGAAGAGGGGAGCTACAATGAGCAGTTCTTC
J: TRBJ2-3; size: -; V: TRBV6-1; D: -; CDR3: CASSEGWGRYTQYF; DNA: TGTGCCAGCAGTGAAGGTTGGGGGAGGTATACGCAGTATTTT
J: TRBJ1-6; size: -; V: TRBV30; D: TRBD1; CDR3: CAFDRVNSPLHF; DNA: TGTGCCTTTGACAGGGTTAATTCACCCCTCCACTTT
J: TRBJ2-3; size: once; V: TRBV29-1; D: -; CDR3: CSVGSSDTQYF; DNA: TGCAGCGTTGGTTCCTCGGATACGCAGTATTTT
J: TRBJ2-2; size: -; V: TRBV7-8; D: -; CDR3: CASSPGTGNTGELFF; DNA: TGTGCCAGCAGCCCCGGGACGGGGAACACCGGGGAGCTGTTTTTT
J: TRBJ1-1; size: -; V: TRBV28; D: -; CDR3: CASTPRARANTEAFF; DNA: TGTGCCAGCACCCCCCGGGCTCGGGCGAACACTGAAGCTTTCTTT
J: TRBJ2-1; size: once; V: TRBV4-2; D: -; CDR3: CASSQDPPHSSYNEQFF; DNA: TGTGCCAGCAGCCAAGACCCTCCACACAGCTCCTACAATGAGCAGTTCTTC
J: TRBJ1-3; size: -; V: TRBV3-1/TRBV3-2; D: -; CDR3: CASSQRGATKGNTIYF; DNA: TGTGCCAGCAGCCAACGCGGGGCAACTAAAGGAAACACCATATATTTT
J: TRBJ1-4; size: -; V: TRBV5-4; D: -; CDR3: CASSPGGPIDEKLFF; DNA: TGTGCCAGCAGCCCGGGAGGCCCCATCGATGAAAAACTGTTTTTT
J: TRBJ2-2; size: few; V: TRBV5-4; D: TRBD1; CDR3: CASSPGTGRKGELFF; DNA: TGTGCCAGCAGTCCCGGGACAGGGAGGAAGGGGGAGCTGTTTTTT
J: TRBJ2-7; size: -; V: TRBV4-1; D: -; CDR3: CASSQGGSYEQYF; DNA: TGCGCCAGCAGCCAAGGAGGCTCCTACGAGCAGTACTTC
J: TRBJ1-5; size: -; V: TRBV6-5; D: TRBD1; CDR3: CATKQGAGGQPQHF; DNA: TGTGCCACTAAACAGGGGGCCGGGGGTCAGCCCCAGCATTTT
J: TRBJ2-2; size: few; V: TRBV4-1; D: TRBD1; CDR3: CASSKQGAGTGELFF; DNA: TGCGCCAGCAGTAAACAGGGGGCGGGCACCGGGGAGCTGTTTTTT
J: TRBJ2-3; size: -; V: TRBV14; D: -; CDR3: CASSQGDTQYF; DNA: TGTGCCAGCAGCCAGGGAGATACGCAGTATTTT
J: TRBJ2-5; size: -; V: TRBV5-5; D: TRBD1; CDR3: CASTMPTGVPETQYF; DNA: TGTGCCAGCACTATGCCTACAGGGGTTCCAGAGACCCAGTACTTC
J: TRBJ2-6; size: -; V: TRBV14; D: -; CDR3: CASSRLDRTGANVLTF; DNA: TGTGCCAGCAGCCGCCTGGACAGAACCGGGGCCAACGTCCTGACTTTC
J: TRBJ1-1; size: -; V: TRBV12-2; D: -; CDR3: CASRSNFLGNTEAFF; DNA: TGTGCAAGTCGCTCAAACTTTCTTGGGAACACTGAAGCTTTCTTT
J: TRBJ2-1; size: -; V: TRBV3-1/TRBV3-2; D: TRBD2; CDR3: CASSQDAAGDNEQFF; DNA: TGTGCCAGCAGCCAAGATGCCGCGGGGGACAATGAGCAGTTCTTC
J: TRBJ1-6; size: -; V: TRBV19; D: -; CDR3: CASSFSGFYSPLHF; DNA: TGTGCCAGTAGTTTCAGTGGATTCTATTCACCCCTCCACTTT
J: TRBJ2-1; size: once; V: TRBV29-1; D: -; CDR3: CSALDRISYNEQFF; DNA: TGCAGCGCCCTCGACAGAATATCCTACAATGAGCAGTTCTTC
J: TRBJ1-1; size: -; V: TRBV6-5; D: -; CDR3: CASSYSSGEAFF; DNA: TGTGCCAGCAGTTACTCCTCAGGTGAAGCTTTCTTT
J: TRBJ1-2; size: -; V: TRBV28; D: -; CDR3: CANSDSPNYGYTF; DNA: TGTGCCAATTCGGACAGTCCTAACTATGGCTACACCTTC
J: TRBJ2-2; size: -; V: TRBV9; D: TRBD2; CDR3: CASAPISGINTGELFF; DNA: TGTGCCAGCGCCCCGATTAGCGGGATAAACACCGGGGAGCTGTTTTTT
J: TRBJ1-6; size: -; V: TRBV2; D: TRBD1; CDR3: CASYSDRAGSPLHF; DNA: TGTGCCAGCTACTCGGACAGGGCCGGTTCACCCCTCCACTTT
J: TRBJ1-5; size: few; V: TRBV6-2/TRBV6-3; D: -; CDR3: CASSVFGNQPQHF; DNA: TGTGCCAGCAGTGTGTTCGGCAATCAGCCCCAGCATTTT
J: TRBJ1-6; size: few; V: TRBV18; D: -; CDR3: CASSPDLSRSGSPLHF; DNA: TGTGCCAGCTCTCCAGACCTTAGTAGGTCGGGTTCACCCCTCCACTTT
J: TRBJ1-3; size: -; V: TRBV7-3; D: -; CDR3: CASSSPAGNTIYF; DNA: TGTGCCAGCAGCTCCCCGGCCGGGAACACCATATATTTT
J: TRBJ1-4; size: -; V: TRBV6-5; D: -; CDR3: CASSYSSRNEKLFF; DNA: TGTGCCAGCAGTTACTCGTCCAGAAATGAAAAACTGTTTTTT
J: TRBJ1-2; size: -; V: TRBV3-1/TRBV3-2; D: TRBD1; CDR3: CASSQDGVIGTGLFGDYGYTF; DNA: TGTGCCAGCAGCCAAGATGGTGTAATTGGGACAGGGTTATTTGGAGACTATGGCTACACCTTC
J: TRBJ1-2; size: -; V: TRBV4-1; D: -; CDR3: CASSQDPRSDYGYTF; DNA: TGCGCCAGCAGCCAAGACCCCCGCAGTGACTATGGCTACACCTTC
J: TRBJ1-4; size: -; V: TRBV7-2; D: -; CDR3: CASKLAGVVNEKLFF; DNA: TGTGCCAGCAAACTCGCAGGGGTGGTTAATGAAAAACTGTTTTTT
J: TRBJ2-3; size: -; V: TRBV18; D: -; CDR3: CASSPSREARGDTQYF; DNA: TGTGCCAGCTCACCCTCAAGGGAGGCACGGGGGGATACGCAGTATTTT
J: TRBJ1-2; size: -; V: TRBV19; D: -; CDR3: CASSTPGAPWNGYTF; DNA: TGTGCCAGTAGTACCCCGGGGGCGCCATGGAATGGCTACACCTTC
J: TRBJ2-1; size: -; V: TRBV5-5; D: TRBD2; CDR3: CASSLGSGGLFNEQFF; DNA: TGTGCCAGCAGCTTGGGTAGCGGGGGCCTTTTCAATGAGCAGTTCTTC
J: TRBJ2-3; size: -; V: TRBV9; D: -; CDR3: CASSVDGATDTQYF; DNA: TGTGCCAGCAGCGTAGACGGGGCCACAGATACGCAGTATTTT
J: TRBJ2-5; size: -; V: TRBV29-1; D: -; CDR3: CSVAMTETQYF; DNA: TGCAGCGTTGCAATGACAGAGACCCAGTACTTC
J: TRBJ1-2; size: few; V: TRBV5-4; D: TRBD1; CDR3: CASSTRDRGHGYTF; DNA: TGTGCCAGCAGCACGAGGGACAGGGGGCATGGCTACACCTTC
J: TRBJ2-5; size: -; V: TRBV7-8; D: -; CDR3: CASSRQGAPQETQYF; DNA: TGTGCCAGCAGCCGTCAAGGGGCGCCTCAAGAGACCCAGTACTTC
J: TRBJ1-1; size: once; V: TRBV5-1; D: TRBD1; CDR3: CASSLGPQGATEAFF; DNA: TGCGCCAGCAGCTTGGGACCTCAGGGGGCGACTGAAGCTTTCTTT
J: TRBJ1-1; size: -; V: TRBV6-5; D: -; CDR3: CASSRQGSPREAFF; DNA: TGTGCCAGCAGTCGTCAGGGATCGCCCCGTGAAGCTTTCTTT
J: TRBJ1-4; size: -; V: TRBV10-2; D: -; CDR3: CASSESIGANANEKLFF; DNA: TGCGCCAGCAGTGAGTCGATAGGGGCGAATGCTAATGAAAAACTGTTTTTT